The 22 T cell receptor beta chains reported below all come from one sample, sequenced in a study of control samples from healthy donors and cancer patients. Sequencing used immunoSEQ multiplex PCR; TCRdb keeps in-frame clones, though not all of them. The profile shows about 160,000 clones, just under 95% of them singletons. The sequencing input was blood. All receptors derive from a woman in her thirties or forties in good health.

For the CDR3, the DNA is TGTGCCAGCAGCCTCTCAGGGTCGGCATACAATGAGCAGTTCTTC. As protein: CASSLSGSAYNEQFF. The V call is TRBV3-1 (or the pseudogene TRBV3-2), the J call TRBJ2-1, with a weak D call TRBD1 (5 bases). Trimming took 4 bases from V and 4 from J, leaving 14 bases between them. The CDR3 covers 15 residues. Germline CDR1 is LGHDT and CDR2 is YNNKEL (reference sequence).

V is TRBV6-1 and J is TRBJ1-5; 9 nucleotides align to TRBD1. CDR1 and CDR2 (germline): MNHNS, SASEGT. V trimming: 4 bases; J trimming: 4 bases; junction bases outside the gene matches: 17. The CDR3 consists of 19 residues. The CDR3 DNA is TGTGCCAGCAGTGTTTTCCCCCTACACACAGGGGGCGGAAATCAGCCCCAGCATTTT. Translation gives CASSVFPLHTGGGNQPQHF.

V and J are TRBV4-1 and TRBJ1-3; no firm D call. Trimming stripped 4 bases from V and 0 bases from J, with 16 bases between. The CDR3 loop spans 17 amino acids. Germline CDR1 reads MGHRA; CDR2 reads YSYEKL. The DNA for the CDR3 is TGCGCCAGCAGCCCCCCGGGGAAGGCCAACTCTGGAAACACCATATATTTT. This codes for CASSPPGKANSGNTIYF.

The rearrangement links TRBV6-4 to TRBJ1-6; the match to TRBD1 covers 10 bases. Trimming removed 0 bases from V and 8 bases from J; junction bases left unmatched: 1. CDR3 length equals 15 residues. Germline V CDR1 and CDR2: MRHNA, SNTAGT. The chain's CDR3 is CASSDSGTGDSPLHF. In DNA form, the CDR3 reads TGTGCCAGCAGTGACTCCGGGACAGGGGATTCACCCCTCCACTTT.

V usage is TRBV4-1 and J usage is TRBJ1-1, with D maybe TRBD1 (6 bases). This CDR3 is 14 amino acids long. Germline V gives CDR1 MGHRA, CDR2 YSYEKL. V gave up 7 bases and J gave up 4 bases, with 16 bases separating them. DNA for the CDR3: TGCGCCAGCACCCCAACAGGGCGGGGCACTGAAGCTTTCTTT. It yields the protein CASTPTGRGTEAFF.

The chain couples TRBV19 to TRBJ2-7, with 8 nucleotides matching TRBD2. Trimming cost V 4 bases and J 3 bases; bases outside gene matches: 5. CDR3 length: 14 residues. The germline CDR1 and CDR2 sequences are LNHDA and SQIVND (reference sequence). The CDR3 DNA reads as TGTGCCAGTAGTACCAGCGGGAGTAGCTACGAGCAGTACTTC. Protein: CASSTSGSSYEQYF.

The chain joins TRBV5-1 to TRBJ1-2; 9 positions agree with TRBD1. With V trimmed by 0 bases and J by 8 bases, 8 bases remained unmatched. Germline assignment: CDR1 SGHRS and CDR2 YFSETQ. This CDR3 is built from 15 residues. CDR3 protein: CASSLDTGQGLGYTF. The CDR3, as DNA: TGCGCCAGCAGCTTGGATACGGGACAGGGTCTCGGCTACACCTTC.

The V gene is TRBV19, the J gene TRBJ1-2; tentatively, D is TRBD1 (5 bases). Trimming shortened V by 1 base and J by 2 bases, and 11 bases separated the two germline ends. Looked up from germline, CDR1 is LNHDA and CDR2 is SQIVND (reference sequence). The CDR3 has 15 amino acids. The DNA for the CDR3 is TGTGCCAGTAGTATAGGAGGGGAGCCCAACTATGGCTACACCTTC. This codes for CASSIGGEPNYGYTF.

This clone was seen more than once but under ten times. The chain carries TRBV5-8 and TRBJ1-1, with D hard to call. The CDR3 extends over 13 amino acids. V was cut by 5 bases and J by 1 base, with 9 bases left in between. Germline V gene sequence: CDR1 SGHTS, CDR2 YDEGEE. CDR3 in amino acids: CASRFNKNTEAFF. The CDR3 DNA is TGTGCCAGCAGGTTTAATAAGAACACTGAAGCTTTCTTT. The full variable domain, with the rest looked up from reference TRBV5-8 and TRBJ1-1, is EAGVTQSPTHLIKTRGQQATLRCSPISGHTSVYWYQQALGLGLQFLLWYDEGEERNRGNFPPRFSGRQFPNYSSELNVNALELEDSALYLCASRFNKNTEAFFGQGTRLTVV.

V is TRBV13 and J is TRBJ1-3; TRBD1 matches 8 bases. Germline trimming cut 5 bases from V and 8 bases from J; bases unmatched to any gene: 8. The V gene's germline CDR1 is PRHDT and CDR2 FYEKMQ (reference sequence). There are 14 residues in the CDR3. DNA of the CDR3: TGTGCCAGCAGCCCGACAGGGGCGGACTACACCATATATTTT. This codes for CASSPTGADYTIYF.

The genes are TRBV18 and TRBJ1-1; possible D gene TRBD1, 6 bases. CDR3 size: 14 residues. Germline values: CDR1 KGHSH, CDR2 LQKENI. V shed 5 bases and J shed 3 bases, with 13 bases lying between them. The CDR3 region is CASSSTGVDTEAFF. The DNA for the CDR3 is TGTGCCAGCTCATCGACAGGAGTAGACACTGAAGCTTTCTTT.

The J gene is TRBJ1-5, the V gene TRBV19; TRBD1 matches at 10 bases. There are 16 residues in the CDR3. Germline-derived CDR1 and CDR2 are LNHDA and SQIVND (reference sequence). V shed 8 bases and J 3 bases; nucleotides not matched to a gene: 10. In DNA form, the CDR3 reads TGTGCCAGTCTCTCTCCCGGGACAGGGGACAATCAGCCCCAGCATTTT. Translating it yields CASLSPGTGDNQPQHF.

The V and J genes are TRBV5-1 and TRBJ2-7; D might be TRBD2 (6 bases). The CDR3 extends over 15 amino acids. Germline CDR1 reads SGHRS; CDR2 reads YFSETQ. With 0 bases removed from V and 3 bases from J, the gap between germline ends came to 13 bases. Here the CDR3 reads CASSLARGAGYEQYF. In DNA form, the CDR3 reads TGCGCCAGCAGCTTGGCTCGCGGGGCAGGCTACGAGCAGTACTTC.

This sequence joins TRBV4-2 and TRBJ2-3; 9 bases match TRBD2. Germline-derived CDR1 and CDR2 are LGHNA and YNFKEQ. With V trimmed by 4 bases and J by 6 bases, 11 bases remained unmatched. The CDR3 has 16 amino acids. The CDR3 DNA reads TGTGCCAGCAGCCCCATTTGGAGCGGGGGGTCGGATACGCAGTATTTT. This encodes CASSPIWSGGSDTQYF.

The rearrangement links TRBV4-3 to TRBJ1-6; TRBD1 is a possible D gene (5 bases). Germline V CDR1 and CDR2: LGHNA, YSLEER. Between the trimmed V and J ends, which lost 0 bases and 7 bases, there was a span of 13 bases. The CDR3 consists of 16 residues. CDR3 sequence reads: CASSQDWGRTNSPLHF. In DNA form, the CDR3 reads TGCGCCAGCAGCCAAGATTGGGGCAGGACCAATTCACCCCTCCACTTT.

This chain links TRBV7-2 with TRBJ1-3; 8 bases are shared with TRBD1. The CDR3 runs to 16 residues. Germline V gene data show CDR1 as SGHTA and CDR2 as FQGNSA. After removal of 2 bases from V and 0 bases from J, the junction contained 3 bases not matched to a gene. The CDR3 coding sequence is TGTGCCAGCAGCTTAACAGGGGGTAACTCTGGAAACACCATATATTTT. As protein: CASSLTGGNSGNTIYF.

The chain employs TRBV9 and TRBJ2-5; tentative D call: TRBD2 (6 bases). The germline CDR1 and CDR2 sequences are SGDLS and YYNGEE. CDR3 length: 14 amino acids. V lost 0 bases and J lost 5, with 11 bases in between. CDR3 sequence reads: CASSVEASVETQYF. CDR3 in DNA: TGTGCCAGCAGCGTAGAGGCTAGCGTTGAGACCCAGTACTTC.

V is TRBV27 and J is TRBJ1-2; 7 nucleotides align to TRBD1. Germline values: CDR1 MNHEY, CDR2 SMNVEV (reference sequence). J gave up 8 bases and V 4 bases, and 7 bases lay outside the gene matches. The CDR3 sequence is 13 residues long. The CDR3 here is CASSSYRGGGYTF. In DNA form, the CDR3 reads TGTGCCAGCAGTTCATACAGGGGTGGGGGCTACACCTTC.

The rearrangement joins TRBV27 to TRBJ2-7; TRBD1 agrees at 8 bases. V lost 2 bases, J lost 3 bases, and 6 bases stayed unmatched. This CDR3 has 15 amino acids. Germline CDR1 MNHEY, CDR2 SMNVEV (reference sequence). CDR3 residues: CASSLLPDRDYEQYF. In nucleotides, the CDR3 is TGTGCCAGCAGTTTACTTCCGGACAGGGACTACGAGCAGTACTTC.

About this clone: This CDR3 is also generated by other DNA sequences in the sample. The rearrangement uses TRBV7-2 and TRBJ2-1; D remains ambiguous. The germline V gene encodes CDR1 SGHTA and CDR2 FQGNSA. V was clipped by 0 bases and J by 6 bases, with 6 bases between them. CDR3 length equals 13 residues. The CDR3 sequence is CASSLAGVNEQFF. In DNA, the CDR3 is TGTGCCAGCAGCTTAGCTGGCGTCAATGAGCAGTTCTTC.

This clone was seen once. The rearrangement links TRBV5-1 to TRBJ2-6; D is possibly TRBD1 (5 bases). V lost 4 bases and J lost 3, with 8 bases in between. The CDR3 totals 14 residues. The V gene's germline CDR1 is SGHRS and CDR2 YFSETQ. The CDR3 reads CASSQGFGANVLTF. The DNA for the CDR3 is TGCGCCAGCAGCCAGGGCTTTGGGGCCAACGTCCTGACTTTC.

The V and J genes are TRBV7-2 and TRBJ1-2; D perhaps matches TRBD1 (6 bases). The V end lost 6 bases, the J end lost 8 bases, and 13 bases lay between the germline ends. Per germline, CDR1 SGHTA and CDR2 FQGNSA. CDR3 length: 12 residues. The CDR3 loop reads CASSQGNGGYTF. The CDR3 DNA reads TGTGCCAGCAGTCAGGGGAACGGGGGCTACACCTTC.